This T cell receptor beta chain comes out of a study of OX40 agonist ivuxolimab in advanced cancers. Study-wide background: The patients received agonistic anti-OX40 (CD134) antibody ivuxolimab. Therapy given before enrollment (anti-PD-1, anti-PD-L1 or anti-CTLA-4) was allowed, and 35% to 45% had some. The study, taken as a whole, reports: In CD8+ T cells, expanded clones were on average more numerous than in CD4+. Partial responders receiving 0.1-3.0 mg/kg showed among the lowest clonal expansion.

The repertoire was sequenced with immunoSEQ multiplex PCR; TCRdb's copy has only in-frame clones and lacks some. The repertoire holds over 20,000 clones, with around 87% as singletons. Details on this clone: The antigen remains unidentified.

Between the trimmed V and J ends, which lost 2 bases and 3 bases, there was a span of 8 bases. Per the germline V gene, CDR1 is MNHEY and CDR2 is SVGAGI. The length of the CDR3 is 13 residues. This chain uses TRBV6-5 with TRBJ2-7; either TRBD1 or TRBD2 may fit D (5 bases each). The starting material was CD4+ or CD8+ T cells sorted from blood, obtained in a trial of the OX40 agonist ivuxolimab. This TCR came from an adult with an advanced solid tumor such as melanoma, head and neck, liver or kidney cancer. Here the CDR3 DNA reads TGTGCCAGCAGTTACGGGACCGACTACGAGCAGTACTTC. It encodes CASSYGTDYEQYF.